Listed here is a single T cell receptor beta chain. The target of this receptor is not known. Per-base qualities were not stored, and no clone one base away is much larger. As encoded in the germline V gene (reference sequence), CDR1 is LNHNV while CDR2 is YYDKDF. From the cysteine up to the phenylalanine, the CDR3 has a length of 13 residues. The only DNA kept is the CDR3, 39 bases in frame from the first base. Trimming costs V 3 bases and J 9 bases, and their ends lie 12 bases apart. The data belong to a study of cytotoxic CD8 clonotypes in ibrutinib-treated CLL (dated by TCRdb to about 2021). With regard to the full study: The cohort was composed of some ten relapsed/refractory and about 15 treatment-naive patients; IGHV unmutated status was identified in roughly 18 patients. Partial responses were observed in some 24 patients and complete responses in 2; after a median follow-up of roughly 72 months, remission was maintained in approximately 14 patients and progression was observed in approximately twelve. Cryopreserved peripheral blood mononuclear cells were collected at three points: before therapy, at response, and at either sustained remission or disease progression. Of the roughly 81 people in the trial, about 25 had longitudinal samples available. Every sample from remission and from progressive disease was obtained while the patients were still on ibrutinib. The response samples were drawn at a median of approximately 11 months into treatment, with a range of roughly 6 to 40 months. On average, each sample yielded approximately 250,000 productive templates and 94,082 productive rearrangements. Beyond this particular receptor, the publication reports: At baseline, clonality was higher than in age-matched healthy donors and showed a strong correlation with circulating CD8+ T-cell counts. At ibrutinib response clonality went up, during sustained remission it held steady, and at progression it dropped back toward baseline. Lymph node repertoires were not examined, and the timing of sampling was not matched between patients in sustained remission and those whose disease progressed. Public clonotypes were rare and either contracted or stayed stable during treatment, and the rise in clonality at ibrutinib response reflected the expansion of private clonotypes.

The meaning of the sample's time point label: less than 30 months on ibrutinib. For TCR beta library preparation, 1.5 to 2.5 micrograms of genomic DNA were extracted from the cryopreserved PBMCs. High-throughput TCR beta sequencing was performed on longitudinal blood samples from CLL patients receiving ibrutinib monotherapy. The patients took part in an open-label, single-center phase 2 trial of ibrutinib monotherapy. Each clonotype received, on average, 10x coverage in deep resolution sequencing performed on a MiSeq, where the target depth lay between 1 in 1 million and 1 in 200,000 T cells. The immunoSEQ hsTCRB Kit was used to generate TCR beta libraries. The study's own analysis went as follows. The data were analyzed with ImmunoSEQ Analyzer and ImmunoSEQ Data Assistant, and V, D and J gene assignments followed IMGT definitions. Clonality, which ranges from 0 to 1, was calculated as one minus the normalized Shannon entropy of productive rearrangement frequencies. Only overrepresented clonotypes making up at least 0.05% of each patient's repertoire were included in the public clonotype analysis. Some twelve repertoires from age-matched healthy donors, obtained from immuneACCESS, served as clonality controls. TCRdb limited this immuneACCESS table to in-frame rearrangements with V and J called. A share of clones is missing; checked studies link under half to unresolved V genes, and the rest is unexplained. The V and J calls and clone size come from that table; D and trimming were worked out from the DNA. For this sample there are about 150,000 clones; about 76% appear just once. The ten most abundant clones make up around 5% of the sample.

Sequenced material: PBMCs, taken after 24 months of ibrutinib treatment. The chain couples TRBV15 to TRBJ1-3, with the D gene not confidently named. The clonotype originates from a human donor with chronic lymphocytic leukemia. The CDR3 loop reads CATSRAPPRTIYF. Read as DNA, the sequence is TGTGCCACCAGCAGGGCCCCGCCCCGCACCATATATTTT.